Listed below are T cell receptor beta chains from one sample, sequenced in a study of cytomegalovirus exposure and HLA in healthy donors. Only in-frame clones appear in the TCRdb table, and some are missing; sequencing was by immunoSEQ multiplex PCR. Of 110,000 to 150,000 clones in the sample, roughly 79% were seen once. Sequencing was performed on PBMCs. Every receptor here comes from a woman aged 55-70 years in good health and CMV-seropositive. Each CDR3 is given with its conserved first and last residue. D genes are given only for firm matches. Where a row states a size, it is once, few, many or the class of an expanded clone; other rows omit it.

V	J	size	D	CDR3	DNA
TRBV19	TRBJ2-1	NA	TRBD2	CASSPGTSGYNEQFF	TGTGCCAGTAGCCCGGGGACTAGCGGTTACAATGAGCAGTTCTTC
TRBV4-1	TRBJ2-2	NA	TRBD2	CASSQGGLAGVGTGELFF	TGCGCCAGCAGCCAAGGGGGACTAGCGGGAGTTGGGACCGGGGAGCTGTTTTTT
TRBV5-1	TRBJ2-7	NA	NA	CASSLDPQTYEQYF	TGCGCCAGCAGCTTGGATCCGCAGACCTACGAGCAGTACTTC
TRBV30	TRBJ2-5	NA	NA	CAISSRLETQYF	TGTGCCATAAGTTCTAGGTTAGAGACCCAGTACTTC
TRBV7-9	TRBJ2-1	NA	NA	CASSLELAGPGNEQFF	TGTGCCAGCAGCTTAGAGTTGGCGGGACCAGGAAATGAGCAGTTCTTC
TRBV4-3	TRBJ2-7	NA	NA	CASSQDRAGENTYEQYF	TGCGCCAGCAGCCAAGATCGGGCAGGGGAAAACACCTACGAGCAGTACTTC
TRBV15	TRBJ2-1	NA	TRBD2	CATSRGALAELTYNEQFF	TGTGCCACCAGCAGAGGGGCGCTAGCGGAGCTAACCTACAATGAGCAGTTCTTC
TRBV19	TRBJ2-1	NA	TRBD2	CASSEDRGGRADEQFF	TGTGCCAGTAGTGAAGATCGAGGCGGGAGGGCCGACGAGCAGTTCTTC
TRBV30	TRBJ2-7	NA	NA	CAWRRVLSEQYF	TGTGCCTGGAGGAGGGTTCTCTCGGAGCAGTACTTC
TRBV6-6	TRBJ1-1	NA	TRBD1	CASSFSPGGQAFF	TGTGCCAGCAGTTTCTCACCAGGGGGACAAGCTTTCTTT
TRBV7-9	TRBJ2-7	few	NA	CASRESGDSGEQYF	TGTGCCAGCAGGGAATCCGGGGACTCGGGTGAGCAGTACTTC
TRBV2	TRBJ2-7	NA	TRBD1	CASRAQGVYEQYF	TGTGCCAGCAGGGCCCAGGGGGTGTACGAGCAGTACTTC
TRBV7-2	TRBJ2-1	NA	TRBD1	CASRFGQAYNEQFF	TGTGCCAGCAGATTCGGACAGGCTTACAATGAGCAGTTCTTC
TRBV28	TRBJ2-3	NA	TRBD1	CASRVPGQNLDTQYF	TGTGCCAGCAGGGTCCCGGGACAGAATTTAGATACGCAGTATTTT
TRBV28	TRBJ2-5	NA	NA	CASSFRHIETQYF	TGTGCCAGCAGTTTCAGACACATAGAGACCCAGTACTTC
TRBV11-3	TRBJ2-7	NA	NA	CASSLRRGSSYEQYF	TGTGCCAGCAGCCTACGAAGAGGGAGCTCCTACGAGCAGTACTTC
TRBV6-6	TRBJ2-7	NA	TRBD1	CASSAGQGFSSYEQYF	TGTGCCAGCAGCGCGGGACAGGGGTTCAGCTCCTACGAGCAGTACTTC
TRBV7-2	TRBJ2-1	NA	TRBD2	CASSLAGTNYNEQFF	TGTGCCAGCAGCTTAGCGGGGACTAACTACAATGAGCAGTTCTTC
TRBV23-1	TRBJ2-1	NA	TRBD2	CASSQTSGTYNEQFF	TGCGCCAGCAGTCAGACTAGCGGGACTTACAATGAGCAGTTCTTC
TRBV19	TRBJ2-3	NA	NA	CASSKRGSESSTDTQYF	TGTGCCAGTAGTAAACGGGGAAGCGAGTCTAGCACAGATACGCAGTATTTT
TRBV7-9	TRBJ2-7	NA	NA	CASSLTLGTDYEQYF	TGTGCCAGCAGCTTAACCTTGGGGACGGACTACGAGCAGTACTTC
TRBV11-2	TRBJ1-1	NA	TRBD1	CASSLDRLGGNTEAFF	TGTGCCAGCAGCTTAGATCGCCTAGGGGGCAACACTGAAGCTTTCTTT
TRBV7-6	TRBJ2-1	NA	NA	CASSSHRDNEQFF	TGTGCCAGCAGCTCCCACAGGGACAATGAGCAGTTCTTC
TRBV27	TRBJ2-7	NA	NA	CASSLPGSEQYF	TGTGCCAGCAGTTTACCGGGTAGCGAGCAGTACTTC
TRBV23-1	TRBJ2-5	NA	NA	CASSQPGETQYF	TGCGCCAGCAGTCAGCCGGGGGAGACCCAGTACTTC
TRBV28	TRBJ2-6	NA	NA	CASSPLPNSGANVLTF	TGTGCCAGCAGTCCACTTCCAAACTCTGGGGCCAACGTCCTGACTTTC
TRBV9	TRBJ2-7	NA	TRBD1	CASSAGQGDDGYEQYF	TGTGCCAGCAGCGCCGGACAGGGGGATGACGGCTACGAGCAGTACTTC